The TCR beta chain under discussion was sequenced for a study of breast tumors, draining lymph nodes, adjacent tissues. Breast cancer patients provided tissue from their axillary draining lymph nodes. The study, taken as a whole, reports: Most tumor T cells seemingly derive from lymph node, then expand in tumor. Luminal-like breast cancer showed significantly higher tumor–nontumor repertoire similarity than basal-like. Tumor repertoires ranked between lymph nodes and nontumor tissue in diversity, with V and J gene preferences. Data only fit, rather than demonstrated, lymph node origin of most tumor T cells.

CDR3 length equals 13 residues. The V and J ends lost 4 bases and 7 bases respectively, with 8 bases between them. This clonotype was recorded at least ten times. Its target is unknown. TCRdb re-analysed the multiplex PCR reads in MiXCR, keeping a single row per CDR3 protein. The sample lists 130,000 or so distinct CDR3 sequences, roughly 20% occurring once. Material: axillary lymph node tissue. This receptor was taken from a female donor with breast cancer. Some clones in this sample may be carry-over from other donors' samples. This chain joins TRBV12-3 or TRBV12-4 and TRBJ1-6; tentative D call: TRBD1 (6 bases). This chain's CDR3 is CASSWDMNSPLHF. Written as DNA, the CDR3 is TGTGCCAGCAGTTGGGACATGAATTCACCCCTCCACTTT.